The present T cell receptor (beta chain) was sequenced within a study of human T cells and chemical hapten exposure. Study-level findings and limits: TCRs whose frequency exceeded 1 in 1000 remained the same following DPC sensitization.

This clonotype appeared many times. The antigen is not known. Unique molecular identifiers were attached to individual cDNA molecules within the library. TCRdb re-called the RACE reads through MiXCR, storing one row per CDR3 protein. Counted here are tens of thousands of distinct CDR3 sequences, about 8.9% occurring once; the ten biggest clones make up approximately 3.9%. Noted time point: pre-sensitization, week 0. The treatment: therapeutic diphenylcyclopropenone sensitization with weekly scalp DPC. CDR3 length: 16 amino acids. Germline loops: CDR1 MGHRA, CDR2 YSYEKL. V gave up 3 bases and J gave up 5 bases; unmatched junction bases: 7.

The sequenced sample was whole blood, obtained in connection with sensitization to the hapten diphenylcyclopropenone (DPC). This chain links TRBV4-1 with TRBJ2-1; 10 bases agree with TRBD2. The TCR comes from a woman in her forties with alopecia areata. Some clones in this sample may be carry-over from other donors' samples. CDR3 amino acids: CASSQGSGGADNEQFF. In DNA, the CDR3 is TGCGCCAGCAGCCAGGGGAGCGGGGGGGCGGACAATGAGCAGTTCTTC.